This is a list of T cell receptor beta chains from one sample in a study of CD8 T cells in Susac syndrome. TCRdb reprocessed the immunoSEQ multiplex PCR reads with MiXCR, giving one entry per CDR3 protein. The top ten clones hold approximately 0.094% of a sample with around 160,000 distinct CDR3 sequences, 94% of them seen once. The sequencing input was CD4+ T cells from PBMCs. The receptor set was obtained from a human donor with multiple sclerosis. The CDR3 runs from the conserved cysteine through the conserved F or W. D genes are given only for firm matches. Not every row has a clone size; where given, it reads once, few, many or a size class.

>.|TRBJ2-7|TRBV7-7|.
TGTGCCAGCAGGTCCCGGGACGGGAGCGAGCAGTACTTC
CASRSRDGSEQYF
>.|TRBJ2-1|TRBV18|TRBD2
TGTGCCAGCTCACCACCGAATCTAGCGGGAGGGAGGAATGAGCAGTTCTTC
CASSPPNLAGGRNEQFF
>once|TRBJ1-1|TRBV28|.
TGTGCCAGCAGTCCCGCGGACAGTGGGGACACTGAAGCTTTCTTT
CASSPADSGDTEAFF
>once|TRBJ2-3|TRBV6-1|.
TGTGCCAGCAGTGAAGACGTGGGAGATACGCAGTATTTT
CASSEDVGDTQYF
>.|TRBJ2-4|TRBV5-6|.
TGTGCCAGCAGCTCGCGAGACAAGGGGGGACACATTCAGTACTTC
CASSSRDKGGHIQYF
>once|TRBJ2-5|TRBV28|.
TGTGCCAGCAGTCACCAGGACTTCTCTGGAGGGACCCAGTACTTC
CASSHQDFSGGTQYF
>.|TRBJ2-5|TRBV5-6|.
TGTGCCAGCAGCTTGGTCGGGGTTGCGGCGGTGACCCAGTACTTC
CASSLVGVAAVTQYF
>.|TRBJ2-1|TRBV9|TRBD2
TGTGCCAGCAGCGCCACTAGCGGGGCCTACAATGAGCAGTTCTTC
CASSATSGAYNEQFF
>.|TRBJ1-3|TRBV5-8|.
TGTGCCAGCAGGATATACTCTGGAAACACCATATATTTT
CASRIYSGNTIYF
>.|TRBJ1-2|TRBV29-1|.
TGCAGCGTTGGCAGGGAATATGGCTACACCTTC
CSVGREYGYTF
>.|TRBJ2-7|TRBV5-8|TRBD1
TGTGCCAGCAGCAACTCCGGACAGGGGATCGGGCAGTACTTC
CASSNSGQGIGQYF
>.|TRBJ1-1|TRBV2|TRBD1
TGTGCCAGCAGTGAGACTTACAGGGGCACTGAAGCTTTCTTT
CASSETYRGTEAFF
>.|TRBJ2-5|TRBV20-1|.
TGCAGTGCTAGTAGGACCTGGCAAGAGACCCAGTACTTC
CSASRTWQETQYF
>few|TRBJ2-5|TRBV5-6|TRBD2
TGTGCCAGCAGCGCCGGGACTAGCGGGCGGGAGACCCAGTACTTC
CASSAGTSGRETQYF
>.|TRBJ2-7|TRBV7-9|.
TGTGCCAGCAGCTTAATGGGCGTTTCCTACGAGCAGTACTTC
CASSLMGVSYEQYF
>.|TRBJ2-7|TRBV15|TRBD1
TGTGCCACCAGCAGAGCCGGGACAGGCACCTACGAGCAGTACTTC
CATSRAGTGTYEQYF
>.|TRBJ1-5|TRBV10-3|.
TGTGCCATCAGTGAGTCTGCAGGGCGGCAGCCCCAGCATTTT
CAISESAGRQPQHF
>.|TRBJ1-5|TRBV7-2|.
TGTGCCAGCAGCTTAGGGTGGGGGGCCAACCAGCCCCAGCATTTT
CASSLGWGANQPQHF
>.|TRBJ2-5|TRBV5-6|TRBD2
TGTGCCAGCAGGAAGCGGGACCTCCAAGAGACCCAGTACTTC
CASRKRDLQETQYF
>.|TRBJ2-1|TRBV29-1|TRBD2
TGCAGCGTTATTACTAGCGGGAGGCGGGGTTCCTACAATGAGCAGTTCTTC
CSVITSGRRGSYNEQFF
>.|TRBJ1-1|TRBV29-1|TRBD1
TGCAGCGTCGCAGGGGGATGGGGGATGAACACTGAAGCTTTCTTT
CSVAGGWGMNTEAFF
>once|TRBJ2-3|TRBV27|TRBD2
TGTGCCAGCACCCCACTAGCGGGAAAAAGGGAAACAGATACGCAGTATTTT
CASTPLAGKRETDTQYF
>.|TRBJ2-7|TRBV14|.
TGTGCCAGCAGCCCAGCGCCTTCCTACGAGCAGTACTTC
CASSPAPSYEQYF
>.|TRBJ2-7|TRBV9|.
TGTGCCAGCAGCGTGACGGGAAACTCCTACGAGCAGTACTTC
CASSVTGNSYEQYF
>.|TRBJ1-1|TRBV18|.
TGTGCCAGCTCACCGGGGCAGGCCGCACTGAACACTGAAGCTTTCTTT
CASSPGQAALNTEAFF
>.|TRBJ2-7|TRBV7-9|TRBD2
TGTGCCAGCCGGGCTAGCGGGAGTTACGAGCAGTACTTC
CASRASGSYEQYF
>.|TRBJ1-1|TRBV23-1|.
TGCGCCAGCAGTCAATCCCGGGTCCCGAAGAACACTGAAGCTTTCTTT
CASSQSRVPKNTEAFF
>.|TRBJ2-3|TRBV25-1|TRBD2
TGTGCCAGCAGTATAGCGGGAGGAGATACGCAGTATTTT
CASSIAGGDTQYF
>.|TRBJ2-5|TRBV15|TRBD1
TGTGCCACCAGCAGGGACAGGGGGCCACCAGAGACCCAGTACTTC
CATSRDRGPPETQYF
>.|TRBJ2-3|TRBV6-5|.
TGTGCCAGCAGTTACTCGAGCACAGATACGCAGTATTTT
CASSYSSTDTQYF
>.|TRBJ1-2|TRBV6-5|TRBD1
TGTGCCAGCAGTCAGGACGGACAGGACCACGGTGGCTACACCTTC
CASSQDGQDHGGYTF
>.|TRBJ2-7|TRBV3-1|.
TGTGCCAGCAGCCAACTTAATGGACAATCCTACGAGCAGTACTTC
CASSQLNGQSYEQYF
>.|TRBJ2-2|TRBV10-3|.
TGTGCCACCGGACTAAACACCGGGGAGCTGTTTTTT
CATGLNTGELFF
>.|TRBJ1-1|TRBV5-4|.
TGTGCCAGCAGCGGGCTCCGGGCCCAAGGGACTGAAGCTTTCTTT
CASSGLRAQGTEAFF
>.|TRBJ1-1|TRBV29-1|.
TGCAGCGTTGATCGGGGCCGGCGCGAAGCTTTCTTT
CSVDRGRREAFF
>.|TRBJ2-5|TRBV29-1|.
TGCAGCGTTGTCCGACAGCTCCAAGAGACCCAGTACTTC
CSVVRQLQETQYF
>.|TRBJ2-2|TRBV12-3/TRBV12-4|.
TGTGCCAGCAGGGGAGGCGCGCGGGGCGGGGAGCTGTTTTTT
CASRGGARGGELFF
>.|TRBJ1-1|TRBV3-1|.
TGTGCCAGCAGCCACGACTACAGGAATGAAGCTTTCTTT
CASSHDYRNEAFF
>.|TRBJ1-1|TRBV14|TRBD1
TGTGCCAGCAGTGGAGGTCGGGACAGCCAGGTAGCTTTCTTT
CASSGGRDSQVAFF
>.|TRBJ2-1|TRBV14|.
TGTGCCAGCAGCCATCTACGCCCGGAGGCCAATGAGCAGTTCTTC
CASSHLRPEANEQFF
>.|TRBJ2-7|TRBV5-8|.
TGTGCCAGCAGGAACCAGGGCGACGAGCAGTACTTC
CASRNQGDEQYF
>once|TRBJ2-4|TRBV28|.
TGTGCCAGCAGTTCCGGGAAAGGGGCTAAGGGAAACATTCAGTACTTC
CASSSGKGAKGNIQYF
>.|TRBJ2-7|TRBV7-8|.
TGTGCCAGCAGCTCCCCATTTAACCCCTACGAGCAGTACTTC
CASSSPFNPYEQYF
>.|TRBJ1-2|TRBV7-2|.
TGTGCCAGCAGCTTAGTGGGGCTCTCCGGCTACACCTTC
CASSLVGLSGYTF
>.|TRBJ1-1|TRBV2|.
TGTGCCAGCAGTCCAGCTAGGCGCACTGAAGCTTTCTTT
CASSPARRTEAFF
>once|TRBJ2-1|TRBV12-3/TRBV12-4|TRBD1
TGTGCCAGCATTCCAGGGACAGGGTGGGGTGAGCAGTTCTTC
CASIPGTGWGEQFF
>.|TRBJ2-7|TRBV12-3/TRBV12-4|TRBD2
TGTGCCAGCAGTGTTGGATGGACTAGCACCGAGCAGTACTTC
CASSVGWTSTEQYF
>.|TRBJ1-1|TRBV27|.
TGTGCCAGCAGTTTATCTCTACAGGGAGGCACTGAAGCTTTCTTT
CASSLSLQGGTEAFF
>.|TRBJ2-1|TRBV20-1|TRBD1
TGCAGTGGGGGGACAGGAGCTTACAATGAGCAGTTCTTC
CSGGTGAYNEQFF
>.|TRBJ1-3|TRBV2|.
TGTGCCAGCAATCCGTGGGTAACTGGAAACACCATATATTTT
CASNPWVTGNTIYF
>.|TRBJ2-3|TRBV2|.
TGTGCCAGCAGTGCGAACCCGGGAGCCCCTACGCAGTATTTT
CASSANPGAPTQYF
>once|TRBJ1-2|TRBV24-1|TRBD1
TGTGCCACCAGTGATGGTAGACAGGGGAACTATGGCTACACCTTC
CATSDGRQGNYGYTF
>.|TRBJ1-1|TRBV7-9|TRBD1
TGTGCCAGCAGCTTGGGGACAGGGGGCACCCTGAACACTGAAGCTTTCTTT
CASSLGTGGTLNTEAFF
>.|TRBJ2-1|TRBV28|TRBD2
TGTGCCAGCAGTATGTCTAGCGGTCATGAGCAGTTCTTC
CASSMSSGHEQFF
>.|TRBJ2-5|TRBV20-1|.
TGCAGTGCTAGAGATCCAGCGGAGGGGGGAGAGGCCCAGTACTTC
CSARDPAEGGEAQYF
>.|TRBJ2-1|TRBV15|.
TGTGCCACCAGCAGAGAGGCGGGAAGGGGCAATGAGCAGTTCTTC
CATSREAGRGNEQFF
>.|TRBJ2-5|TRBV12-3/TRBV12-4|TRBD1
TGTGCCAGCAGCCCAGACAGGGTTGGGACCCAGTACTTC
CASSPDRVGTQYF
>.|TRBJ1-2|TRBV12-3/TRBV12-4|.
TGTGCCAGTTACAGAGGGCCTGGTGGCTACACCTTC
CASYRGPGGYTF
>.|TRBJ1-1|TRBV5-6|TRBD1
TGTGCCAGCAGCTGGACAGGGGGTGGGACTGAAGCTTTCTTT
CASSWTGGGTEAFF